Sequencing of this T cell receptor (beta chain) was carried out in a study of blood T cell repertoires in COVID-19. Study-wide context: COVID-19 samples from acute and convalescent phases originated in the United States, Italy and Spain. Sources were T cells, B-cell-depleted T cells, or PBMCs; the material itself was cDNA or gDNA.

Trimming cost V 1 base and J 2 bases, with 6 bases left between them. The germline gives CDR1 SGDLS, CDR2 YYNGEE. The CDR3 has 13 amino acids. In the original workflow: The assay estimated nucleated cells by amplifying reference gene primers. TCRdb's copy holds only in-frame clones and misses some; the assay was immunoSEQ multiplex PCR. The DNA was the basis for D and trimming; V, J and clone size are from that table. This table holds more than 110,000 clones, over 60% found once. The TCR was taken from a woman in her forties or fifties with active or convalescent COVID-19. The material sequenced was peripheral blood. The V gene is TRBV9, the J gene TRBJ1-1; D gene uncertain. The CDR3 DNA sequence: TGTGCCAGCAGCGTAATTAGAAACACTGAAGCTTTCTTT. It translates to CASSVIRNTEAFF.